The subject of this entry is one T cell receptor (beta chain). With no exception, relapse followed autologous stem cell transplantation in all patients, and brentuximab vedotin exposure varied. After thawing, PBMCs were subjected to magnetic negative selection to isolate CD8+ T cells. The data stem from a study of PD-1 blockade in classical Hodgkin lymphoma. Only in-frame clones appear in the TCRdb table, and some are missing; sequencing was by immunoSEQ multiplex PCR. Of about 28,000 clones listed, around 88% were seen once; the top ten hold roughly 6.3%. Germline V lookup: CDR1 MGHDK, CDR2 SYGVNS. The CDR3 is 16 amino acids. V trimming: 4 bases; J trimming: 4 bases; junction bases outside the gene matches: 7.

The chain couples TRBV25-1 to TRBJ2-1; the match to TRBD2 covers 10 bases. The clonotype comes from a human donor with classical Hodgkin lymphoma. The sample here was CD8+ T cells from blood, taken at baseline. DNA of the CDR3: TGTGCCAGCAGTGGGTACACGGGACTAGCGTACAATGAGCAGTTCTTC. This gives the protein CASSGYTGLAYNEQFF.